Shown below are 32 T cell receptor beta chains from a single sample sequenced in a study of shared clonotypes between healthy human individuals. Naive CD8 cells were CD45RO-negative, positively selected for CCR7, excluding terminally differentiated effector memory CD45RA+ cells. Sequencing used immunoSEQ multiplex PCR; TCRdb keeps in-frame clones, though not all of them. The sample shows about 2.2 million clones, just under 95% of them seen only once. The specimen sequenced was naive CD8+ T cells from PBMCs. All receptors come from a man aged 18 to 30 in good health. Some clones in this sample may be carry-over from other donors' samples.

J is TRBJ2-6 and V is TRBV28, with TRBD1 matching over 7 bases. J gave up 0 bases and V 11 bases, and 7 bases lay outside the gene matches. The CDR3 has 15 residues. CDR1 is MDHEN and CDR2 is SYDVKM in the germline V gene. As DNA, the CDR3 is TGTGCCTCCAGGGACAGCCTCTCTGGGGCCAACGTCCTGACTTTC. Translating gives CASRDSLSGANVLTF.

The gene calls are TRBV29-1 and TRBJ2-2; no definite D call. V lost 4 bases, J lost 7 bases, and 10 bases lay in between. CDR1 and CDR2 from the germline V gene are SQVTM and ANQGSEA. This CDR3 region has 12 residues. The CDR3 here is CSVGLMDGELFF. The CDR3 DNA is TGCAGCGTTGGATTAATGGACGGGGAGCTGTTTTTT.

V and J are TRBV7-9 and TRBJ2-3; D gene unclear. Germline V gene sequence: CDR1 SEHNR, CDR2 FQNEAQ (reference sequence). V lost 8 bases and J 2 bases, leaving 5 bases between the germline ends. The CDR3 loop spans 11 amino acids. CDR3 protein: CASRYTDTQYF. The CDR3 nucleotides read TGTGCCAGCCGATACACAGATACGCAGTATTTT. Full variable domain (remainder filled in from reference TRBV7-9 and TRBJ2-3): DTGVSQNPRHKITKRGQNVTFRCDPISEHNRLYWYRQTLGQGPEFLTYFQNEAQLEKSRLLSDRFSAERPKGSFSTLEIQRTEQGDSAMYLCASRYTDTQYFGPGTRLTVL.

J is TRBJ1-1 and V is TRBV7-3; no firm D call. V gave up 1 base and J gave up 1 base, with 22 bases separating them. CDR3 length equals 19 residues. The germline V gene has CDR1 SGHTA and CDR2 FQGTGA. The CDR3 region has the DNA TGTGCCAGCAGCTTAATGGGTGTCGGATTGGGCTGGGAGAACACTGAAGCTTTCTTT. Protein: CASSLMGVGLGWENTEAFF.

In this sample, this clone turned up once. This rearrangement joins TRBV7-9 to TRBJ1-2, with D uncertain. V shed 2 bases and J shed 2 bases, with 9 bases lying between them. The CDR3 is made up of 14 amino acids. Germline V lookup: CDR1 SEHNR, CDR2 FQNEAQ (reference sequence). The CDR3 sequence is CASSLLRGNYGYTF. CDR3 nucleotides: TGTGCCAGCAGCTTACTCCGGGGAAACTATGGCTACACCTTC. Using reference TRBV7-9 and TRBJ1-2 for the parts outside the CDR3, the full variable domain is DTGVSQNPRHKITKRGQNVTFRCDPISEHNRLYWYRQTLGQGPEFLTYFQNEAQLEKSRLLSDRFSAERPKGSFSTLEIQRTEQGDSAMYLCASSLLRGNYGYTFGSGTRLTVV.

The V and J genes are TRBV6-6 and TRBJ2-5; D gene ambiguous. V lost 5 bases to trimming and J lost 5 bases, with 15 bases between them. In germline, CDR1 is MNHNY, CDR2 SVGAGI (reference sequence). The CDR3 is made up of 14 amino acids. CDR3 sequence (DNA): TGTGCCAGCAGTCCCTTTAGGGTCGGGGAGACCCAGTACTTC. It specifies CASSPFRVGETQYF.

Note on this clone: The sample carries other DNA sequences with the same CDR3. The chain couples TRBV13 to TRBJ1-2, with TRBD1 matching 7 bases. The germline gives CDR1 PRHDT, CDR2 FYEKMQ (reference sequence). V trimming: 1 base; J trimming: 4 bases; junction bases outside the gene matches: 0. CDR3 length equals 13 residues. The CDR3: CASSLDRGYGYTF. CDR3 bases: TGTGCCAGCAGCTTAGACAGGGGCTATGGCTACACCTTC.

The chain uses TRBV10-1 and TRBJ2-4, with 8 bases aligning to TRBD2. The CDR3 is made up of 15 amino acids. V shed 0 bases and J 8 bases; nucleotides not matched to a gene: 6. Germline V CDR1 and CDR2: WNHNN, SYGVQD (reference sequence). CDR3 amino acids: CASSESGLVADIQYF. The CDR3 DNA reads TGCGCCAGCAGTGAGTCGGGACTAGTGGCGGACATTCAGTACTTC.

This sequence joins TRBV6-1 and TRBJ2-6, with 7 bases identical to TRBD1. The CDR3 spans 18 residues. Germline V gene data show CDR1 as MNHNS and CDR2 as SASEGT. V lost 0 bases, J lost 5 bases, and 10 bases stayed unmatched. Here the CDR3 reads CASSEAKGAGFRANVLTF. The CDR3 nucleotides are TGTGCCAGCAGTGAAGCCAAGGGGGCAGGGTTTCGGGCCAACGTCCTGACTTTC.

V gene TRBV29-1 combines with J gene TRBJ2-1; D is possibly TRBD1 (5 bases). CDR1 is SQVTM, CDR2 ANQGSEA, per germline. The CDR3 sequence is 11 residues long. Trimming removed 6 bases at V and 9 bases at J, with 12 bases between. The CDR3: CSVGQIREQFF. CDR3 in DNA: TGCAGCGTGGGGCAAATTCGTGAGCAGTTCTTC.

V gene TRBV27 combines with J gene TRBJ2-7; 7 bases match TRBD1. This CDR3 region has 12 residues. In germline, CDR1 is MNHEY, CDR2 SMNVEV (reference sequence). J lost 7 bases, V lost 8 bases, and 8 bases had no gene match. The CDR3 protein is CASRQGVKEQYF. The CDR3 DNA is TGTGCCAGCCGTCAGGGGGTCAAAGAGCAGTACTTC.

The V and J genes are TRBV9 and TRBJ2-7, with TRBD2 matching over 11 bases. V shed 0 bases and J 5 bases; nucleotides not matched to a gene: 7. CDR3 size: 16 residues. Germline V gene lookup returns CDR1 SGDLS and CDR2 YYNGEE. The chain's CDR3 is CASSVGTTSGNHEQYF. The CDR3 nucleotides are TGTGCCAGCAGCGTAGGGACGACTAGCGGGAACCACGAGCAGTACTTC. The full variable domain, completed using reference TRBV9 and TRBJ2-7, is DSGVTQTPKHLITATGQRVTLRCSPRSGDLSVYWYQQSLDQGLQFLIQYYNGEERAKGNILERFSAQQFPDLHSELNLSSLELGDSALYFCASSVGTTSGNHEQYFGPGTRLTVT.

The chain carries TRBV27 and TRBJ2-1, with 7 bases lining up with TRBD2. After removal of 2 bases from V and 8 bases from J, the junction contained 12 bases not matched to a gene. CDR1 is MNHEY and CDR2 is SMNVEV in the germline V gene (reference sequence). The CDR3 consists of 16 residues. The CDR3 region has the DNA TGTGCCAGCAGTTTAGCGAGACTAGCCGGTTGGGATGAGCAGTTCTTC. Translated: CASSLARLAGWDEQFF.

V usage is TRBV28 and J usage is TRBJ1-1; D call uncertain. The germline V and J ends were trimmed by 7 bases and 0 bases, with 12 bases remaining between them. The CDR3 sequence is 14 residues long. Looked up from germline, CDR1 is MDHEN and CDR2 is SYDVKM. The CDR3 nucleotides are TGTGCCAGCACCCCCGGAGGGATGAACACTGAAGCTTTCTTT. Translating it yields CASTPGGMNTEAFF. Based on the CDR3 plus reference TRBV28 and TRBJ1-1, the full variable domain is DVKVTQSSRYLVKRTGEKVFLECVQDMDHENMFWYRQDPGLGLRLIYFSYDVKMKEKGDIPEGYSVSREKKERFSLILESASTNQTSMYLCASTPGGMNTEAFFGQGTRLTVV.

The chain joins TRBV15 to TRBJ2-5; D may be TRBD1 or TRBD2 (6 bases each). With 5 bases removed from V and 13 bases from J, the gap between germline ends came to 26 bases. The CDR3 is 15 amino acids. From germline, CDR1 is LNHNV and CDR2 YYDKDF (reference sequence). Here the CDR3 DNA reads TGTGCCACCAGCTCACCCGCCGAGGGGGGACCTCGGCGGTACTTC. Protein sequence: CATSSPAEGGPRRYF. The complete variable domain, with remaining parts taken from reference TRBV15 and TRBJ2-5, reads DAMVIQNPRYQVTQFGKPVTLSCSQTLNHNVMYWYQQKSSQAPKLLFHYYDKDFNNEADTPDNFQSRRPNTSFCFLDIRSPGLGDTAMYLCATSSPAEGGPRRYFGPGTRLLVL.

This chain connects TRBV5-1 to TRBJ2-1; TRBD1 aligns across 7 bases. CDR1 SGHRS and CDR2 YFSETQ come from the germline V gene. This CDR3 is 16 amino acids long. Trimming at V came to 1 base and at J to 2 bases, leaving 6 bases not matched to a gene. CDR3 bases: TGCGCCAGCAGCTTGCACCCGGGACAGACCTACAATGAGCAGTTCTTC. Amino acid sequence: CASSLHPGQTYNEQFF.

In the case of this clone: Given a much more abundant clone one base away, this may be a read error. The chain couples TRBV6-5 to TRBJ2-7; no reliable D call. CDR3 length: 13 residues. CDR1 MNHEY and CDR2 SVGAGI come from the germline V gene. V gave up 4 bases and J gave up 0 bases, with 7 bases separating them. The CDR3: CASSFRSSYEQYF. The CDR3 bases are TGTGCCAGCAGTTTCCGCAGCTCCTACGAGCAGTACTTC.

This clone was seen once. The rearrangement joins TRBV5-4 to TRBJ2-3; D is undetermined. Per germline, CDR1 SGHNT and CDR2 YYREEE (reference sequence). V lost 1 base, J lost 2 bases, and 11 bases lay in between. The CDR3 runs to 15 residues. The CDR3 sequence is CASSLLTEITDTQYF. In DNA form, the CDR3 reads TGTGCCAGCAGCTTGCTGACGGAGATCACAGATACGCAGTATTTT.

The rearrangement uses TRBV28 and TRBJ2-7, with D possibly TRBD1 on 5 matching bases. Germline V gives CDR1 MDHEN, CDR2 SYDVKM. V lost 3 bases, J lost 6 bases, and 15 bases lay in between. The CDR3 spans 14 residues. The CDR3 DNA sequence: TGTGCCAGCAGTTTGCCGGGCAGGGATGGCGAGCAGTACTTC. It specifies CASSLPGRDGEQYF.

The rearrangement links TRBV7-9 to TRBJ2-1, with a possible D match to TRBD2 (5 bases). V was cut by 2 bases and J by 5 bases, with 16 bases left in between. The CDR3 has 16 amino acids. The germline V gene encodes CDR1 SEHNR and CDR2 FQNEAQ (reference sequence). In DNA form, the CDR3 reads TGTGCCAGCAGCTTATCGAGGGTTGGACGTCACAATGAGCAGTTCTTC. Protein sequence: CASSLSRVGRHNEQFF.

Written as DNA, the CDR3 is TGCGCCAGCAGCCAAGAATCGGAGGTTAATGAAAAACTGTTTTTT. Translation gives CASSQESEVNEKLFF. This chain links TRBV4-1 with TRBJ1-4; no definite D call. Germline V CDR1 and CDR2: MGHRA, YSYEKL. This CDR3 is built from 15 residues. V lost 0 bases to trimming and J lost 4 bases, with 9 bases between them.

The J gene is TRBJ2-3, the V gene TRBV7-6, with 9 bases that match TRBD1. The CDR3 has 18 amino acids. V dropped 6 bases and J dropped 4; count of bases not matched to a gene: 17. Germline assignment: CDR1 SGHVS and CDR2 FNYEAQ. The CDR3 DNA is TGTGCCAGCAGGGAACGCCATGGGACAGGGCCTACCCCAGATACGCAGTATTTT. Translating it yields CASRERHGTGPTPDTQYF.

The chain carries TRBV9 and TRBJ2-7; no clear D. There are 13 residues in the CDR3. The germline gives CDR1 SGDLS, CDR2 YYNGEE. The germline V and J ends were trimmed by 4 bases and 6 bases, with 14 bases remaining between them. CDR3 residues: CASSITTSSEQYF. For the CDR3, the DNA is TGTGCCAGCAGCATCACTACTTCTAGCGAGCAGTACTTC.

This clone was recorded only once. Different DNA sequences within this sample yield the same CDR3. V usage is TRBV4-1 and J usage is TRBJ1-4; D remains ambiguous. Per germline, CDR1 MGHRA and CDR2 YSYEKL. V was pared by 1 base and J by 2 bases, with 5 bases between. This CDR3 comprises 14 residues. CDR3 in amino acids: CASSQVGTNEKLFF. DNA for the CDR3: TGCGCCAGCAGCCAAGTCGGTACTAATGAAAAACTGTTTTTT.

The chain uses TRBV29-1 and TRBJ2-1; D is perhaps TRBD2 (6 bases). V was cut by 1 base and J by 2 bases, with 9 bases left in between. CDR1 is SQVTM and CDR2 is ANQGSEA in the germline V gene. The CDR3 is 14 amino acids. This CDR3 is CSVEGGDPYNEQFF. CDR3 nucleotide sequence: TGCAGCGTTGAAGGCGGGGATCCCTACAATGAGCAGTTCTTC.

The V gene is TRBV4-1, the J gene TRBJ1-4; a possible D gene is TRBD1 (6 bases). The germline V gene encodes CDR1 MGHRA and CDR2 YSYEKL. Trimming stripped 4 bases from V and 0 bases from J, with 24 bases between. The CDR3 is 20 amino acids. This CDR3 is CASSPPGEQRVWTTNEKLFF. In DNA, the CDR3 is TGCGCCAGCAGCCCCCCAGGGGAGCAGCGTGTCTGGACAACTAATGAAAAACTGTTTTTT.

The chain recombines TRBV7-9 with TRBJ2-7, with D unclear. From germline, CDR1 is SEHNR and CDR2 FQNEAQ (reference sequence). The CDR3 totals 14 residues. Trimming shortened V by 5 bases and J by 0 bases, and 11 bases separated the two germline ends. CDR3 loop: CASSPTVTSYEQYF. The CDR3 DNA sequence: TGTGCCAGCAGCCCCACCGTTACCTCCTACGAGCAGTACTTC.

In its sample, this clone was seen a few times. The rearrangement joins TRBV5-1 to TRBJ2-7, with D uncertain. Germline loops: CDR1 SGHRS, CDR2 YFSETQ. The CDR3 loop spans 15 amino acids. V gave up 0 bases and J gave up 0 bases, with 10 bases separating them. CDR3 in amino acids: CASSLAAVSSYEQYF. CDR3 coding DNA: TGCGCCAGCAGCTTGGCAGCTGTTAGCTCCTACGAGCAGTACTTC. Full variable domain (remainder filled in from reference TRBV5-1 and TRBJ2-7): KAGVTQTPRYLIKTRGQQVTLSCSPISGHRSVSWYQQTPGQGLQFLFEYFSETQRNKGNFPGRFSGRQFSNSRSEMNVSTLELGDSALYLCASSLAAVSSYEQYFGPGTRLTVT.

The V call is TRBV25-1, the J call TRBJ2-7; perhaps D is TRBD1 or TRBD2 (5 bases each). The CDR3 has 11 amino acids. Trimming stripped 8 bases from V and 3 bases from J, with 8 bases between. Germline V gene data show CDR1 as MGHDK and CDR2 as SYGVNS. The CDR3 region is CASVRGYEQYF. The CDR3 bases are TGTGCCAGCGTGAGGGGCTACGAGCAGTACTTC.

CDR3 amino acids: CASSYSGTGGTEAFF. In nucleotides, the CDR3 is TGTGCCAGCAGTTACTCAGGGACAGGGGGCACTGAAGCTTTCTTT. The chain couples TRBV6-6 to TRBJ1-1; 11 bases fit TRBD1. The ends lost 0 bases at V and 4 bases at J; junction bases unmatched: 1. Germline CDR1 MNHNY, CDR2 SVGAGI (reference sequence). The CDR3 contains 15 residues.

The chain is built from TRBV6-6 and TRBJ1-4; 8 nucleotides align to TRBD1. CDR1 MNHNY and CDR2 SVGAGI come from the germline V gene (reference sequence). The V gene end was trimmed by 5 bases and the J gene end by 7 bases; junction bases not matched to a gene: 6. The CDR3 sequence is 14 residues long. This CDR3 is CASSVQGAGEKLFF. In nucleotides, the CDR3 is TGTGCCAGCAGTGTCCAGGGGGCGGGTGAAAAACTGTTTTTT.

The rearrangement uses TRBV7-3 and TRBJ2-1, with 8 bases matching TRBD2. V was clipped by 8 bases and J by 7 bases; unmatched bases: 19. CDR3 length: 17 residues. Germline lookup yields CDR1 SGHTA and CDR2 FQGTGA. As DNA, the CDR3 is TGTGCCAGCTCTCAAGTCTCTAGCGGGTCCGGAGGGAATGAGCAGTTCTTC. Amino acids: CASSQVSSGSGGNEQFF.